The clone carrying this T cell receptor (beta chain) was seen a few times. The target antigen is unknown. The data were taken from a study of OX40 agonist ivuxolimab in advanced cancers. Looking at the study overall: It was ivuxolimab, an agonistic anti-OX40 (CD134) antibody, that patients were treated with.

On cycle 4 day 1 and cycle 7 day 1, as well as at baseline, blood was sampled. The repertoire was sequenced with immunoSEQ multiplex PCR; TCRdb's copy has only in-frame clones and lacks some. The top ten clones hold more than 14% of a sample with under 75,000 clones, roughly nine tenths of them seen once. The CDR3 is made up of 13 amino acids. Trimming left V 10 bases short and J 1 base short, with 11 bases between. Per the germline V gene, CDR1 is ENHRY and CDR2 is SYGVKD. Findings and limits, study-wide: The study observed clonal expansion of CD4+ and CD8+ blood T cells by week 6 at 0.1 to 3.0 mg/kg. Expanded clones were, on average, more numerous among CD8+ T cells than CD4+.

The chain couples TRBV10-3 to TRBJ1-5, with D unresolved. The clonotype was recovered from an adult with an advanced solid tumor such as melanoma, head and neck, liver or kidney cancer. This specimen was CD4+ or CD8+ T cells sorted from blood, taken in a trial of the OX40 agonist ivuxolimab. CDR3 DNA: TGTGCCACCAAAAGAGAGAGCAATCAGCCCCAGCATTTT. As protein: CATKRESNQPQHF.